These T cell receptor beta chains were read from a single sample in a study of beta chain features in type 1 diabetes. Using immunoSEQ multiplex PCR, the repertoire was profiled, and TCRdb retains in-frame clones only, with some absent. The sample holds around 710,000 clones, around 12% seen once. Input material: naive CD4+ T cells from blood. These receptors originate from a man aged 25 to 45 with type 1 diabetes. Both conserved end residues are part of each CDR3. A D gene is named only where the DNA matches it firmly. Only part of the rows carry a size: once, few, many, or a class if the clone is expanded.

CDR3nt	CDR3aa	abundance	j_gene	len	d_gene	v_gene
TGTGCCAGCAGCCGGGACATCAACACTGAAGCTTTCTTT	CASSRDINTEAFF	.	TRBJ1-1	13	.	TRBV6-5
TGTGCCAGCAGCCAATGGACAGGGCGGGAGCAGTACTTC	CASSQWTGREQYF	.	TRBJ2-7	13	TRBD1	TRBV14
TGTGCCAGCGGTGTCCCGGGAGAAGCTTTCTTT	CASGVPGEAFF	few	TRBJ1-1	11	.	TRBV25-1
TGCGCCAGCAGCTTTGACAATGAGCAGTTCTTC	CASSFDNEQFF	few	TRBJ2-1	11	.	TRBV5-1
TGTGCCAGCAGTGAATTCGGAGGAGGCTACACCTTC	CASSEFGGGYTF	.	TRBJ1-2	12	.	TRBV25-1
TGTGCCAGCAGTTCCGGACAGGGAGCACCCCTCCACTTT	CASSSGQGAPLHF	few	TRBJ1-6	13	TRBD1	TRBV6-6
TGTGCCAGCAGTACCGACAGGGTTCGCACAGATACGCAGTATTTT	CASSTDRVRTDTQYF	few	TRBJ2-3	15	TRBD1	TRBV6-6
TGCGCCAGCAGCACCGGGACAGGCCCGAGCACAGATACGCAGTATTTT	CASSTGTGPSTDTQYF	few	TRBJ2-3	16	TRBD1	TRBV5-1
TGTGCCAGCAGCTTAGACCCACGGGACAGGGAAGAGACCCAGTACTTC	CASSLDPRDREETQYF	.	TRBJ2-5	16	TRBD1	TRBV7-2
TGCGCCAGCTGGGTAGAGAACTCCTACAATGAGCAGTTCTTC	CASWVENSYNEQFF	few	TRBJ2-1	14	.	TRBV5-1
TGTGCCAGCAGTCTCCGGGGGGAGACCCAGTACTTC	CASSLRGETQYF	few	TRBJ2-5	12	.	TRBV2
TGTGCCAGCAGTTCAACCGGGACAGCCTACAATGAGCAGTTCTTC	CASSSTGTAYNEQFF	few	TRBJ2-1	15	TRBD1	TRBV28
TGTGCCAGCAGCGTAGCCGGCACCAGAATCTACAATGAGCAGTTCTTC	CASSVAGTRIYNEQFF	.	TRBJ2-1	16	.	TRBV9
TGCAGCGTTGGGAGACCACAATCCTACGAGCAGTACTTC	CSVGRPQSYEQYF	.	TRBJ2-7	13	.	TRBV29-1
TGTGCCAGCAGTTACCAAGGGGAAGAGACCCAGTACTTC	CASSYQGEETQYF	.	TRBJ2-5	13	.	TRBV6-6
TGTGCCAGCAGTTTATACCCTGGGTCCACAGATACGCAGTATTTT	CASSLYPGSTDTQYF	.	TRBJ2-3	15	.	TRBV28
TGCAGCGTTGAATCGCCGTCAGGGAACACTGAAGCTTTCTTT	CSVESPSGNTEAFF	.	TRBJ1-1	14	.	TRBV29-1
TGTGCCAGCAGCCACCGGTACATCAGCTCCTACGAGCAGTACTTC	CASSHRYISSYEQYF	few	TRBJ2-7	15	.	TRBV6-5
TGTGCCAGCAGCCTTCGACAGGGGGAGAGGAGCTACACCTTC	CASSLRQGERSYTF	few	TRBJ1-2	14	TRBD1	TRBV6-6
TGTGCCAGCAGCAAACGACAGCATACAAAGGACAATCAGCCCCAGCATTTT	CASSKRQHTKDNQPQHF	few	TRBJ1-5	17	.	TRBV7-8
TGTGCCAGCTCACCGGGTTCCAATGAAAAACTGTTTTTT	CASSPGSNEKLFF	.	TRBJ1-4	13	.	TRBV18